A single sample gave rise to the 27 T cell receptor beta chains below, sequenced in a study of siplizumab effects on memory and regulatory T cells. Here immunoSEQ multiplex PCR was the method, and the copy in TCRdb shows in-frame clones only, minus some. The sample contains tens of thousands of clones, over 80% of which appear only once. The sample was memory CD4+ T cells sorted from blood. These receptors were collected from a human donor in good health.

This chain connects TRBV5-1 to TRBJ2-2; TRBD1 or TRBD2 may be the D gene (5 bases each). The CDR3 has 17 residues. V was pared by 0 bases and J by 4 bases, with 16 bases between. The germline V gene has CDR1 SGHRS and CDR2 YFSETQ. The CDR3, as DNA: TGCGCCAGCAGCTTGGGGGCTAGGGACGGACGCACCGGGGAGCTGTTTTTT. This sequence encodes CASSLGARDGRTGELFF.

This clone is a singleton in its sample. V gene TRBV7-9 combines with J gene TRBJ1-4, with D perhaps TRBD1 (6 bases). Germline assignment: CDR1 SEHNR and CDR2 FQNEAQ (reference sequence). The germline V and J ends were trimmed by 7 bases and 11 bases, with 17 bases remaining between them. The CDR3 totals 13 residues. This CDR3 is CASTTGDRKKLFF. CDR3 DNA sequence: TGTGCCAGCACGACGGGCGACAGGAAGAAACTGTTTTTT.

J is TRBJ2-3 and V is TRBV4-2; D is undetermined. Germline loops: CDR1 LGHNA, CDR2 YNFKEQ. This CDR3 is 15 amino acids long. V was cut by 1 base and J by 4 bases, with 12 bases left in between. CDR3 DNA: TGTGCCAGCAGCCAAGTGAAAAGCGTATCAGATACGCAGTATTTT. This sequence encodes CASSQVKSVSDTQYF.

This rearrangement joins TRBV5-5 to TRBJ2-5, with D perhaps matching TRBD1 (5 bases). The CDR3 covers 16 residues. The V end was cut by 0 bases, the J end by 5 bases, with 17 bases between. Looked up from germline, CDR1 is SGHKS and CDR2 is YYEKEE (reference sequence). CDR3 amino acids: CASSLDPGNPLETQYF. CDR3 in DNA: TGTGCCAGCAGCTTGGACCCAGGGAACCCGTTGGAGACCCAGTACTTC.

The gene calls are TRBV25-1 and TRBJ1-2; D gene unclear. The CDR3 length is 13 residues. Trimming shortened V by 2 bases and J by 6 bases, and 10 bases separated the two germline ends. Germline values: CDR1 MGHDK, CDR2 SYGVNS. The CDR3 sequence is CASSEGKGDGYTF. DNA of the CDR3: TGTGCCAGCAGTGAAGGGAAGGGAGATGGCTACACCTTC.

The chain links TRBV11-2 to TRBJ2-7; a possible D gene is TRBD2 (5 bases). The length of the CDR3 is 12 residues. The germline V and J ends were trimmed by 2 bases and 5 bases, with 7 bases remaining between them. In germline, CDR1 is SGHAT, CDR2 FQNNGV. The CDR3 loop is CASSLLLDEQYF. DNA of the CDR3: TGTGCCAGCAGCTTATTACTAGACGAGCAGTACTTC.

J is TRBJ2-4 and V is TRBV25-1; 11 bases match TRBD1. The CDR3 covers 13 residues. J lost 4 bases, V lost 8 bases, and 1 base had no gene match. Per the germline V gene, CDR1 is MGHDK and CDR2 is SYGVNS. CDR3 in amino acids: CASGDRGKNIQYF. Here the CDR3 DNA reads TGTGCCAGCGGGGACAGGGGGAAAAACATTCAGTACTTC. Complete variable domain (other parts from reference TRBV25-1 and TRBJ2-4): EADIYQTPRYLVIGTGKKITLECSQTMGHDKMYWYQQDPGMELHLIHYSYGVNSTEKGDLSSESTVSRIRTEHFPLTLESARPSHTSQYLCASGDRGKNIQYFGAGTRLSVL.

With regard to this clone: Other DNA sequences in this specimen translate into the identical CDR3. The chain is built from TRBV6-6 and TRBJ1-2; D might be TRBD1 (5 bases). CDR3 length equals 10 residues. V dropped 7 bases and J dropped 11 bases, with 11 bases sitting between them. The germline V gene has CDR1 MNHNY and CDR2 SVGAGI (reference sequence). This chain's CDR3 is CASMGRGYTF. The CDR3 bases are TGTGCCAGCATGGGGCGGGGGTACACCTTC.

The chain has TRBV5-4 and TRBJ2-1; 10 nucleotides match TRBD1. V gave up 4 bases and J gave up 2 bases; unmatched junction bases: 3. CDR3 length: 15 amino acids. The germline gives CDR1 SGHNT, CDR2 YYREEE (reference sequence). This CDR3 reads CASSADRGTYNEQFF. In nucleotides, the CDR3 is TGTGCCAGCAGCGCGGACAGGGGGACCTACAATGAGCAGTTCTTC.

The chain carries TRBV7-9 and TRBJ2-3; TRBD2 might be the D (6 bases). Trimming pared 9 bases from V and 2 bases from J, leaving 18 bases between. Germline loops: CDR1 SEHNR, CDR2 FQNEAQ (reference sequence). The CDR3 is 15 residues long. CDR3 sequence: CASNRGAGTTDTQYF. CDR3 in DNA: TGTGCCAGTAATCGCGGGGCGGGGACCACAGATACGCAGTATTTT. Using reference TRBV7-9 and TRBJ2-3 for the parts outside the CDR3, the full variable domain is DTGVSQNPRHKITKRGQNVTFRCDPISEHNRLYWYRQTLGQGPEFLTYFQNEAQLEKSRLLSDRFSAERPKGSFSTLEIQRTEQGDSAMYLCASNRGAGTTDTQYFGPGTRLTVL.

The rearrangement uses TRBV6-1 and TRBJ1-1; D possibly corresponds to TRBD1 (5 bases). Germline CDR1 is MNHNS and CDR2 is SASEGT. V lost 5 bases and J lost 1, with 11 bases in between. This CDR3 is built from 14 residues. Here the CDR3 reads CASSQGRWNTEAFF. The CDR3, as DNA: TGTGCCAGCAGTCAGGGACGGTGGAACACTGAAGCTTTCTTT.

The chain recombines TRBV4-1 with TRBJ2-2; 10 nucleotides match TRBD2. Germline CDR1 and CDR2: MGHRA and YSYEKL. CDR3 length equals 16 residues. The junction had 10 bases not matched to a gene; V was cut back by 4 bases and J by 8 bases. CDR3 loop: CASSPETSGIRGELFF. CDR3 DNA: TGCGCCAGCAGCCCAGAAACTAGCGGGATTAGAGGGGAGCTGTTTTTT.

The chain employs TRBV6-1 and TRBJ2-2; D is tentatively TRBD1 or TRBD2 (5 bases each). CDR1 is MNHNS and CDR2 is SASEGT in the germline V gene. CDR3 length: 16 amino acids. V was cut by 1 base and J by 5 bases, with 14 bases left in between. The DNA for the CDR3 is TGTGCCAGCAGTGAAGAAAGAGGGGCGAGGACCGGGGAGCTGTTTTTT. It codes for CASSEERGARTGELFF.

This sequence joins TRBV7-2 and TRBJ1-1; 7 bases align to TRBD1. Trimming at V came to 5 bases and at J to 5 bases, leaving 5 bases not matched to a gene. The CDR3 sequence is 13 residues long. Germline CDR1 and CDR2: SGHTA and FQGNSA. The CDR3 region has the DNA TGTGCCAGCAGCCCCGAGACAGGGACTGAAGCTTTCTTT. This translates into CASSPETGTEAFF.

The chain uses TRBV5-1 and TRBJ2-7; D uncertain. Germline CDR1 SGHRS, CDR2 YFSETQ. The CDR3 spans 14 residues. V was pared by 3 bases and J by 0 bases, with 10 bases between. The CDR3 coding sequence is TGCGCCAGCAGCTATCGACGGAACTCCTACGAGCAGTACTTC. Translation gives CASSYRRNSYEQYF.

The CDR3 reads CASSAEGNEKLFF. The DNA for the CDR3 is TGTGCCAGTAGTGCGGAGGGGAATGAAAAACTGTTTTTT. The chain uses TRBV19 and TRBJ1-4, with D tentatively TRBD1 (5 bases). Looked up from germline, CDR1 is LNHDA and CDR2 is SQIVND (reference sequence). The CDR3 runs 13 residues. Trimming took off 5 bases at V and 5 bases at J, with 9 bases between the two ends.

This chain joins TRBV9 and TRBJ2-3, with 12 positions matching TRBD2. Germline V lookup: CDR1 SGDLS, CDR2 YYNGEE. Unmatched junction bases numbered 7, after V lost 5 bases and J lost 0 bases. This CDR3 is 17 amino acids long. The CDR3: CASSKTSGGSSTDTQYF. The CDR3 nucleotides read TGTGCCAGCAGTAAGACTAGCGGGGGCTCTAGCACAGATACGCAGTATTTT.

CDR3 amino acids: CASKADTDTQYF. CDR3 nucleotide sequence: TGTGCCAGTAAAGCCGACACAGATACGCAGTATTTT. The chain has TRBV19 and TRBJ2-3; D not certain. This CDR3 comprises 12 residues. V was pared by 7 bases and J by 2 bases, with 7 bases between. Germline V lookup: CDR1 LNHDA, CDR2 SQIVND (reference sequence).

V and J are TRBV4-1 and TRBJ1-1; TRBD1 aligns across 7 bases. V shed 4 bases and J 1 base; nucleotides not matched to a gene: 3. Per the germline V gene, CDR1 is MGHRA and CDR2 is YSYEKL. This CDR3 contains 14 residues. CDR3: CASSPAGGNTEAFF. The DNA for the CDR3 is TGCGCCAGCAGCCCAGCAGGGGGGAACACTGAAGCTTTCTTT.

In nucleotides, the CDR3 is TGTGCCAGCAGCCAAAGACAGGGTGAGTTCTTC. Protein sequence: CASSQRQGEFF. The chain combines TRBV7-2 with TRBJ2-1; 7 bases fit TRBD1. The V segment lost 5 bases and the J segment 14 bases; nucleotides outside the gene matches: 6. This CDR3 has 11 amino acids. Germline-derived CDR1 and CDR2 are SGHTA and FQGNSA.

The chain recombines TRBV2 with TRBJ1-3, with D possibly being TRBD1 (5 bases). Trimming took off 2 bases at V and 3 bases at J, with 11 bases between the two ends. The CDR3 extends over 15 amino acids. Germline CDR1 is SNHLY and CDR2 is FYNNEI. CDR3 DNA: TGTGCCAGCAGTGAACGAGGGACGATTGGAAACACCATATATTTT. Translated, it gives CASSERGTIGNTIYF.

V is TRBV28 and J is TRBJ2-3; D ambiguous. This CDR3 has 14 amino acids. The V end was cut by 4 bases, the J end by 8 bases, with 16 bases between. The germline gives CDR1 MDHEN, CDR2 SYDVKM. The CDR3 region has the DNA TGTGCCAGCAGTTCCCCCCGGGTCGACGCTACGCAGTATTTT. This translates into CASSSPRVDATQYF.

CDR3 sequence: CAWSRTAGGTQYF. DNA for the CDR3: TGTGCCTGGAGTAGGACGGCCGGCGGGACCCAGTACTTC. V is TRBV30 and J is TRBJ2-5; D is unclear. Germline V CDR1 and CDR2: GTSNPN, SVGIG (reference sequence). The CDR3 length is 13 residues. The V end lost 2 bases, the J end lost 7 bases, and 14 bases lay between the germline ends.

This clone was seen just once. The chain is built from TRBV6-5 and TRBJ2-7, with D maybe TRBD2 (7 bases). The CDR3 totals 14 residues. The germline gives CDR1 MNHEY, CDR2 SVGAGI. V lost 5 bases and J lost 6, with 17 bases in between. The CDR3 region is CASSRSGGSCEQYF. In DNA form, the CDR3 reads TGTGCCAGCAGTCGATCGGGGGGCTCTTGCGAGCAGTACTTC.

This chain links TRBV2 with TRBJ1-1; 8 bases line up with TRBD1. Unmatched junction bases numbered 2, after V lost 5 bases and J lost 6 bases. This CDR3 spans 12 amino acids. Germline CDR1 is SNHLY and CDR2 is FYNNEI. The CDR3 loop reads CASSFRGPEAFF. The CDR3, as DNA: TGTGCCAGCAGTTTCAGGGGGCCTGAAGCTTTCTTT.

This clone was seen a single time. The V call is TRBV7-8, the J call TRBJ1-1, with a tentative D call TRBD1 (5 bases). Germline-derived CDR1 and CDR2 are SGHVS and FQNEAQ. This CDR3 spans 15 amino acids. Trimming pared 6 bases from V and 5 bases from J, leaving 19 bases between. CDR3 bases: TGTGCCAGCAGGGAGGCCGGGGGATCTAATACTGAAGCTTTCTTT. Amino acids: CASREAGGSNTEAFF.

The chain recombines TRBV9 with TRBJ2-3, with 9 bases lining up with TRBD2. The ends lost 0 bases at V and 3 bases at J; junction bases unmatched: 2. This CDR3 spans 15 amino acids. Per germline, CDR1 SGDLS and CDR2 YYNGEE. CDR3 sequence (DNA): TGTGCCAGCAGCGTAGATAGCGGGAGAACAGATACGCAGTATTTT. This translates into CASSVDSGRTDTQYF.